These 18 T cell receptor beta chains came from one sample sequenced in a study of monozygotic twins with inflammatory bowel disease. TCRdb derives one entry per CDR3 protein from the 5' RACE reads, leaving out DNA. This sample contains approximately 420,000 distinct CDR3 sequences. Source material: blood. The receptor set was obtained from a human donor with ulcerative colitis or Crohn's disease, or a healthy co-twin of an affected twin (not recorded which).

The V and J genes are TRBV29-1 and TRBJ2-2; TCRdb's assignment of TRBD2 cannot be checked, as there is no DNA. The germline gives CDR1 SQVTM, CDR2 ANQGSEA. The CDR3 covers 13 residues. CDR3 loop: CSVEKAGTGELFF.

The chain employs TRBV5-1 and TRBJ2-1. Germline lookup yields CDR1 SGHRS and CDR2 YFSETQ. There are 14 residues in the CDR3. The CDR3 region is CASSLEGKDNEQFF.

The chain has TRBV7-9 and TRBJ2-5; TCRdb's D call of TRBD1 is untestable without DNA. The germline gives CDR1 SEHNR, CDR2 FQNEAQ (reference sequence). CDR3 length equals 17 residues. This CDR3 is CASSFHRGAVKEETQYF.

The chain is built from TRBV29-1 and TRBJ2-2; TCRdb designates TRBD1, a call that cannot be tested without DNA. This CDR3 has 14 amino acids. CDR1 SQVTM and CDR2 ANQGSEA come from the germline V gene. This CDR3 reads CSVGQRLNTGELFF.

The chain joins TRBV5-1 to TRBJ1-1. Germline loops: CDR1 SGHRS, CDR2 YFSETQ. The CDR3 is 16 amino acids. This CDR3 reads CASSLAAGPRNTEAFF.

The chain carries TRBV2 and TRBJ1-1; TCRdb reports TRBD1, a call that lacks DNA to check it against. This CDR3 is 16 amino acids long. From germline, CDR1 is SNHLY and CDR2 FYNNEI. CDR3 loop: CASSEGDGVFRGSNFF.

The chain uses TRBV7-8 and TRBJ2-3. From germline, CDR1 is SGHVS and CDR2 FQNEAQ. The CDR3 runs 14 residues. The chain's CDR3 is CASSPTVYTDTQYF.

This chain joins TRBV3-1 and TRBJ2-3; lacking DNA, the TRBD2 call made by TCRdb goes unchecked. Germline values: CDR1 LGHDT, CDR2 YNNKEL (reference sequence). The CDR3 spans 17 residues. CDR3 amino acids: CASSRTSGSTSGDTQYF.

CDR3 loop: CASSLTGAGVDTQYF. This chain connects TRBV7-3 to TRBJ2-3; there is no DNA to check the TCRdb D call of TRBD1. Germline CDR1 and CDR2: SGHTA and FQGTGA. The length of the CDR3 is 15 residues.

J is TRBJ1-1 and V is TRBV20-1; without DNA, the TCRdb call of TRBD1 cannot be checked. CDR1 is DFQATT, CDR2 SNEGSKA, per germline (reference sequence). This CDR3 contains 14 residues. CDR3 sequence: CSAGKGQGNTEAFF.

This sequence joins TRBV27 and TRBJ1-2; TCRdb's assignment of TRBD1 cannot be checked, as there is no DNA. Germline assignment: CDR1 MNHEY and CDR2 SMNVEV (reference sequence). There are 18 residues in the CDR3. This CDR3 is CASSLSEGRGRPVYGYTF.

V usage is TRBV5-5 and J usage is TRBJ2-1; TCRdb indicates TRBD2, and absent DNA this call remains unverified. The length of the CDR3 is 17 residues. Germline loops: CDR1 SGHKS, CDR2 YYEKEE (reference sequence). CDR3 amino acids: CASSPFSGKSSYNEQFF.

This chain links TRBV5-1 with TRBJ2-3; TCRdb picks TRBD2, but there is no DNA to check that call. The CDR3 extends over 15 amino acids. Germline CDR1 reads SGHRS; CDR2 reads YFSETQ. CDR3: CASSVTSGGADTQYF.

The CDR3 loop reads CASSLRQGASEQYF. The rearrangement joins TRBV12-3 or TRBV12-4 to TRBJ2-7; TCRdb lists TRBD1, though no DNA is available to test this call. The CDR3 runs 14 residues.

The chain has TRBV19 and TRBJ2-5. CDR3 size: 13 residues. Germline V lookup: CDR1 LNHDA, CDR2 SQIVND (reference sequence). The CDR3 sequence is CASSANTRETQYF.

CDR3 region: CSARGLAGPSYNEQFF. The chain uses TRBV20-1 and TRBJ2-1; TCRdb calls TRBD2, which cannot be checked without DNA. CDR1 and CDR2 (germline): DFQATT, SNEGSKA (reference sequence). CDR3 length equals 16 residues.

The rearrangement uses TRBV6-4 and TRBJ1-1. The CDR3 covers 14 residues. Germline CDR1 is MRHNA and CDR2 is SNTAGT. This CDR3 is CASSPGLFTPEAFF.

The genes are TRBV5-1 and TRBJ2-6; TCRdb's D call of TRBD1 is untestable without DNA. The germline V gene has CDR1 SGHRS and CDR2 YFSETQ. The CDR3 extends over 17 amino acids. The CDR3 here is CASSRDRGLSGANVLTF.